This T cell receptor (beta chain) was captured by sequencing in a study of blood T cell repertoires in COVID-19. Study overall: Researchers got acute and convalescent COVID-19 samples from the United States, Italy and Spain.

This CDR3 spans 15 amino acids. V was clipped by 0 bases and J by 8 bases; unmatched bases: 7. The germline V gene encodes CDR1 KGHSH and CDR2 LQKENI. Per the study methods: Cell counts per sample came from amplifying reference gene primers. TCRdb keeps only in-frame clones here, not all; method: immunoSEQ multiplex PCR. V and J calls and clone size come straight from that table; D and trimming were deduced from the DNA. The repertoire holds 200,000 to 250,000 clones, with around 80% as singletons. Sequencing used peripheral blood. The rearrangement uses TRBV18 and TRBJ1-1; TRBD1 agrees at 9 bases. The receptor's source is a woman of 80 years or more with active or convalescent COVID-19. CDR3: CASSPPSGQGLEAFF. CDR3 nucleotide sequence: TGTGCCAGCTCACCACCGAGTGGACAGGGGTTAGAAGCTTTCTTT.